Below, 25 T cell receptor beta chains from the same sample are listed, as sequenced in a study of vaccination effects on CD4 cells after COVID-19. Expansion with viral peptide pools was applied to antigen-specific CD4+ T cells by the ViraFEST assay prior to sequencing. Isolating CD4+ T cells followed less than 12 days of culture. None of these healthy vaccinees had been infected with SARS-CoV-2 before vaccination. The protocol was immunoSEQ multiplex PCR, while the TCRdb copy is restricted to in-frame clones and leaves out a portion. The table lists fewer than 65,000 clones, around three quarters of them singletons. Antigen specificity for these receptors is unknown. The sequences come from CD4+ T cells from PBMCs cultured with HCoV-OC43 spike peptides, collected before COVID-19 vaccination. Sample subset: HCoV-OC43 spike overlapping peptide pool stimulation. Every receptor here comes from a human donor who received a COVID-19 vaccine.

This chain connects TRBV6-5 to TRBJ2-2; no definite D call. The CDR3 totals 16 residues. The germline V gene has CDR1 MNHEY and CDR2 SVGAGI. V was cut by 0 bases and J by 2 bases, with 10 bases left in between. In DNA form, the CDR3 reads TGTGCCAGCAGTTACTCGTTATTAGGCAACACCGGGGAGCTGTTTTTT. It encodes CASSYSLLGNTGELFF.

The chain has TRBV3-1 (or the pseudogene TRBV3-2) and TRBJ1-5; no definite D call. The CDR3 totals 15 residues. The V and J ends lost 0 bases and 5 bases respectively, with 11 bases between them. CDR1 and CDR2 from the germline V gene are LGHDT and YNNKEL (reference sequence). Here the CDR3 reads CASSQDTQSYQPQHF. In DNA, the CDR3 is TGTGCCAGCAGCCAAGATACACAAAGCTATCAGCCCCAGCATTTT.

The chain recombines TRBV5-5 with TRBJ2-7; unclear D gene. Germline V gene lookup returns CDR1 SGHKS and CDR2 YYEKEE (reference sequence). CDR3 length: 14 residues. Trimming left V 0 bases short and J 0 bases short, with 7 bases between. CDR3 in amino acids: CASSLGSGSYEQYV. DNA for the CDR3: TGTGCCAGCAGCTTGGGCTCGGGCTCCTACGAGCAGTACGTC.

The V gene is TRBV6-1, the J gene TRBJ2-5; a possible D gene is TRBD2 (6 bases). The V end lost 2 bases, the J end lost 2 bases, and 15 bases lay between the germline ends. The CDR3 spans 16 residues. Germline CDR1 is MNHNS and CDR2 is SASEGT. The CDR3 sequence is CASSEPLLAVQETQYF. DNA of the CDR3: TGTGCCAGCAGTGAACCATTACTAGCTGTACAAGAGACCCAGTACTTC.

The CDR3 spells CASSLVAGASTDTQYF. The CDR3 DNA reads as TGTGCCAGCAGCTTAGTCGCAGGGGCTAGCACAGATACGCAGTATTTT. The chain uses TRBV11-2 and TRBJ2-3, with D perhaps matching TRBD1 (6 bases). Germline lookup yields CDR1 SGHAT and CDR2 FQNNGV. V gave up 1 base and J gave up 0 bases, with 11 bases separating them. This CDR3 contains 16 residues.

The chain recombines TRBV7-9 with TRBJ2-5; a possible D gene is TRBD1 (6 bases). The germline V and J ends were trimmed by 6 bases and 1 base, with 12 bases remaining between them. Per the germline V gene, CDR1 is SEHNR and CDR2 is FQNEAQ (reference sequence). The CDR3 has 14 amino acids. For the CDR3, the DNA is TGTGCCAGCAGACCCGGGACAAGCCAAGAGACCCAGTACTTC. Encoded protein: CASRPGTSQETQYF.

The chain carries TRBV3-1 (or the pseudogene TRBV3-2) and TRBJ2-7, with D perhaps TRBD2 (5 bases). Germline loops: CDR1 LGHDT, CDR2 YNNKEL (reference sequence). V lost 0 bases and J 3 bases, leaving 15 bases between the germline ends. The CDR3 consists of 16 residues. CDR3 nucleotides: TGTGCCAGCAGCCAAGAGTGGCGGGTTTGGGTCTACGAGCAGTACGTC. Protein product: CASSQEWRVWVYEQYV.

The chain combines TRBV7-2 with TRBJ2-3, with 7 bases lining up with TRBD1. V lost 0 bases, J lost 13 bases, and 4 bases stayed unmatched. Germline CDR1 reads SGHTA; CDR2 reads FQGNSA. CDR3 length: 12 residues. Written as DNA, the CDR3 is TGTGCCAGCAGCTTAGCGCCGGGACAGAAGTATTTT. Amino acids: CASSLAPGQKYF. The variable domain in full, with the rest retrieved from reference TRBV7-2 and TRBJ2-3, is GAGVSQSPSNKVTEKGKDVELRCDPISGHTALYWYRQSLGQGLEFLIYFQGNSAPDKSGLPSDRFSAERTGGSVSTLTIQRTQQEDSAVYLCASSLAPGQKYFGPGTRLTVL.

V gene TRBV28 combines with J gene TRBJ2-3; TRBD2 aligns across 11 bases. Germline CDR1 reads MDHEN; CDR2 reads SYDVKM. With V trimmed by 4 bases and J by 0 bases, 18 bases remained unmatched. The CDR3 has 21 amino acids. The CDR3 here is CASSSRRPGLAEFTSTDTQYF. The DNA for the CDR3 is TGTGCCAGCAGTTCCCGTCGACCGGGACTAGCGGAATTCACAAGCACAGATACGCAGTATTTT.

The chain combines TRBV7-3 with TRBJ2-6, with D uncertain. The germline gives CDR1 SGHTA, CDR2 FQGTGA. The CDR3 covers 14 residues. V shed 0 bases and J shed 1 base, with 1 base lying between them. This CDR3 reads CASSLTSGANVLTF. Here the CDR3 DNA reads TGTGCCAGCAGCTTAACTTCTGGGGCCAACGTCCTGACTTTC.

The J gene is TRBJ1-5, the V gene TRBV7-2; 9 bases are shared with TRBD1. The germline CDR1 and CDR2 sequences are SGHTA and FQGNSA. This CDR3 spans 15 amino acids. V was pared by 3 bases and J by 4 bases, with 4 bases of the junction left unmatched. The CDR3 DNA follows: TGTGCCAGCAGCTTCGACAGGGGGATTAATCAGCCCCAGCATTTT. Translated, it gives CASSFDRGINQPQHF.

This chain joins TRBV19 and TRBJ2-4; either TRBD1 or TRBD2 may fit D (5 bases each). The V gene's germline CDR1 is LNHDA and CDR2 SQIVND (reference sequence). V dropped 6 bases and J dropped 0 bases, with 12 bases sitting between them. The CDR3 totals 15 residues. The CDR3 nucleotides read TGTGCCAGTAGGGGATTTGGGGGAGCCAAAAACATTCAGTACTTC. Translated: CASRGFGGAKNIQYF. The variable domain in full, with the rest retrieved from reference TRBV19 and TRBJ2-4, is DGGITQSPKYLFRKEGQNVTLSCEQNLNHDAMYWYRQDPGQGLRLIYYSQIVNDFQKGDIAEGYSVSREKKESFPLTVTSAQKNPTAFYLCASRGFGGAKNIQYFGAGTRLSVL.

The V call is TRBV9, the J call TRBJ2-3; TRBD1 aligns across 7 bases. CDR1 and CDR2 from the germline V gene are SGDLS and YYNGEE. The CDR3 is 16 residues long. J was trimmed by 3 bases and V by 2 bases; bases with no gene match: 9. The CDR3 region is CASSVLVGGGTDTQYF. CDR3 nucleotide sequence: TGTGCCAGCAGCGTCTTGGTAGGGGGCGGGACAGATACGCAGTATTTT.

This sequence joins TRBV3-1 (or the pseudogene TRBV3-2) and TRBJ1-1; weak D call: TRBD1 (5 bases). The CDR3 covers 14 residues. Germline V lookup: CDR1 LGHDT, CDR2 YNNKEL (reference sequence). Trimming stripped 4 bases from V and 2 bases from J, with 11 bases between. The CDR3 reads CASSPAGGNTEAFF. DNA for the CDR3: TGTGCCAGCAGCCCGGCGGGGGGAAACACTGAAGCTTTCTTT.

The chain combines TRBV12-3 or TRBV12-4 with TRBJ2-1; 12 bases map to TRBD2. This CDR3 is 13 amino acids long. Germline trimming cut 5 bases from V and 15 bases from J; bases unmatched to any gene: 8. Here the CDR3 DNA reads TGTGCCAGCAGTCCTCGGCTAGCGGGGGGGCCGTTCTTC. Amino acids: CASSPRLAGGPFF.

V is TRBV9 and J is TRBJ2-2; unclear D gene. This CDR3 has 15 residues. V gave up 6 bases and J gave up 0 bases, with 12 bases separating them. Germline V gives CDR1 SGDLS, CDR2 YYNGEE. The CDR3 DNA is TGTGCCAGCAAACCGGGTACCGCGAACACCGGGGAGCTGTTTTTT. It translates to CASKPGTANTGELFF.

This chain connects TRBV9 to TRBJ2-6; TRBD1 is a possible D gene (6 bases). Per the germline V gene, CDR1 is SGDLS and CDR2 is YYNGEE. This CDR3 is built from 16 residues. Trimming left V 3 bases short and J 0 bases short, with 10 bases between. For the CDR3, the DNA is TGTGCCAGCAGCGCAAGGGACATCTCTGGGGCCAACGTCCTGACTTTC. Protein: CASSARDISGANVLTF.

The chain joins TRBV2 to TRBJ2-2; D remains ambiguous. The CDR3 length is 14 residues. In germline, CDR1 is SNHLY, CDR2 FYNNEI. V dropped 4 bases and J dropped 3 bases, with 9 bases sitting between them. CDR3 DNA sequence: TGTGCCAGCAGTGCCCCTCGAGACACCGGGGAGCTGTTTTTT. Protein: CASSAPRDTGELFF.

The chain carries TRBV3-1 (or the pseudogene TRBV3-2) and TRBJ2-1; TRBD2 matches 15 bases. With 4 bases clipped from V and 6 bases from J, the junction kept 4 bases outside the gene matches. There are 16 residues in the CDR3. Germline loops: CDR1 LGHDT, CDR2 YNNKEL (reference sequence). CDR3 in amino acids: CASSRGGLAGGNEQFF. CDR3 bases: TGTGCCAGCAGCCGCGGGGGACTAGCGGGGGGCAATGAGCAGTTCTTC.

This clone has just one count. This chain uses TRBV24-1 with TRBJ2-3; either TRBD1 or TRBD2 may supply D (5 bases each). The CDR3 contains 14 residues. V was cut by 5 bases and J by 2 bases, with 10 bases left in between. Germline loops: CDR1 KGHDR, CDR2 SFDVKD. In nucleotides, the CDR3 is TGTGCCACCAGTGGTCGGGGACCCACAGATACGCAGTATTTT. Amino acid sequence: CATSGRGPTDTQYF.

This clone was seen only a few times. The rearrangement links TRBV19 to TRBJ1-5; D might be TRBD1 (5 bases). V dropped 10 bases and J dropped 9 bases, with 19 bases sitting between them. Germline V lookup: CDR1 LNHDA, CDR2 SQIVND (reference sequence). The CDR3 runs to 13 residues. CDR3 DNA sequence: TGTGCCACCGGGGGAGTTGGAAGCTGGCCCCAGCATTTT. The encoded protein is CATGGVGSWPQHF.

This clone occurred a few times. J is TRBJ1-6 and V is TRBV6-6; a possible D gene is TRBD1 (6 bases). The CDR3 spans 15 residues. Germline V CDR1 and CDR2: MNHNY, SVGAGI (reference sequence). Trimming shortened V by 7 bases and J by 5 bases, and 15 bases separated the two germline ends. The CDR3 is CASKKQGGDNSPLHF. In DNA, the CDR3 is TGTGCCAGCAAAAAACAGGGCGGGGATAATTCACCCCTCCACTTT.

This clone was seen only once. The CDR3 bases are TGTGCCAGCAGTTACTCGTCCAGTCGGGGCGAAAAACTGTTTTTT. It yields the protein CASSYSSSRGEKLFF. V is TRBV6-5 and J is TRBJ1-4; weak D call: TRBD1 (5 bases). The CDR3 extends over 15 amino acids. Trimming pared 0 bases from V and 8 bases from J, leaving 13 bases between. Germline CDR1 reads MNHEY; CDR2 reads SVGAGI.

J is TRBJ2-3 and V is TRBV7-9, with a tentative D call TRBD2 (5 bases). This CDR3 has 15 amino acids. The V gene's germline CDR1 is SEHNR and CDR2 FQNEAQ (reference sequence). Trimming stripped 5 bases from V and 1 base from J, with 13 bases between. Written as DNA, the CDR3 is TGTGCCAGCAGCCGTCCGGGGTCGGGCACAGATACGCAGTATTTT. Translated, it gives CASSRPGSGTDTQYF.

V gene TRBV20-1 combines with J gene TRBJ2-3, with TRBD2 matching 12 bases. CDR3 size: 15 residues. Germline V gene lookup returns CDR1 DFQATT and CDR2 SNEGSKA (reference sequence). Trimming at V came to 3 bases and at J to 8 bases, leaving 9 bases not matched to a gene. CDR3 amino acids: CSASAGLAGLGTQYF. CDR3 coding DNA: TGCAGTGCTAGTGCCGGACTAGCGGGGTTAGGTACGCAGTATTTT.